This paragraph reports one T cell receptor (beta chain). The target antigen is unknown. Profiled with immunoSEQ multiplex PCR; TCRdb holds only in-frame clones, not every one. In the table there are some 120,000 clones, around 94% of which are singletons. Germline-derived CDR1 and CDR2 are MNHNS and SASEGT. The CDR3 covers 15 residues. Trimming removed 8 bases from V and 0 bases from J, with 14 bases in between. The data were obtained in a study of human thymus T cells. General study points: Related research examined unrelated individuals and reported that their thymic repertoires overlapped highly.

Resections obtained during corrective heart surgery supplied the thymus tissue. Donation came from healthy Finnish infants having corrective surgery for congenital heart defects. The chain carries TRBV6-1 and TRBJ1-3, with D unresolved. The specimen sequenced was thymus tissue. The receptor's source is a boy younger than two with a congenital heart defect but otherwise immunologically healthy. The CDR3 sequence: CASAWGLLSGNTIYF. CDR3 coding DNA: TGTGCCAGCGCGTGGGGTTTACTCTCTGGAAACACCATATATTTT.